These 28 T cell receptor beta chains share one sample of origin, sequenced in a study of radiation and T cells in renal cell carcinoma. TCRdb's copy holds only in-frame clones and misses some; the assay was immunoSEQ multiplex PCR. The table includes some 43,000 clones, around four fifths detected once. The sample's time point: blood 4 weeks post-SBRT, at nephrectomy. Regarding treatment: 15 Gy SBRT to primary tumor, nephrectomy 4 weeks later. This specimen consisted of blood, obtained from a patient whose treatment included radiotherapy and nephrectomy. All receptors come from a woman in her 70s with renal cell carcinoma.

The V and J genes are TRBV5-1 and TRBJ1-2, with D hard to call. The V end lost 2 bases, the J end lost 4 bases, and 15 bases lay between the germline ends. The CDR3 is made up of 15 amino acids. Germline V gene data show CDR1 as SGHRS and CDR2 as YFSETQ. The CDR3, as DNA: TGCGCCAGCAGCTTCACCCCCGGTCTGGGCTATGGCTACACCTTC. This codes for CASSFTPGLGYGYTF. Together with reference TRBV5-1 and TRBJ1-2, the CDR3 gives the full variable domain: KAGVTQTPRYLIKTRGQQVTLSCSPISGHRSVSWYQQTPGQGLQFLFEYFSETQRNKGNFPGRFSGRQFSNSRSEMNVSTLELGDSALYLCASSFTPGLGYGYTFGSGTRLTVV.

The V gene is TRBV19, the J gene TRBJ2-7; D uncertain. CDR3 size: 12 residues. Trimming took off 7 bases at V and 5 bases at J, with 12 bases between the two ends. Germline-derived CDR1 and CDR2 are LNHDA and SQIVND (reference sequence). This chain's CDR3 is CASMGGRHEQYF. The CDR3 DNA sequence: TGTGCCAGTATGGGCGGCCGTCACGAGCAGTACTTC.

This clone was seen a single time. The J gene is TRBJ2-5, the V gene TRBV30, with D possibly being TRBD2 (6 bases). V dropped 4 bases and J dropped 1 base, with 16 bases sitting between them. The CDR3 has 15 amino acids. Germline loops: CDR1 GTSNPN, CDR2 SVGIG (reference sequence). The DNA for the CDR3 is TGTGCCTGGATGAGCGGGCCACGTACCCAAGAGACCCAGTACTTC. The encoded protein is CAWMSGPRTQETQYF.

The genes are TRBV19 and TRBJ2-7; the match to TRBD2 covers 7 bases. Looked up from germline, CDR1 is LNHDA and CDR2 is SQIVND (reference sequence). CDR3 length equals 16 residues. J was trimmed by 4 bases and V by 3 bases; bases with no gene match: 12. This CDR3 reads CASSISAGAGWYEQYF. The CDR3 DNA sequence: TGTGCCAGTAGTATCTCGGCGGGAGCGGGTTGGTACGAGCAGTACTTC.

In the case of this clone: Distinct nucleotide sequences in the sample also encode this CDR3. Here the CDR3 reads CAISEPRGETQYF. Here the CDR3 DNA reads TGTGCCATCAGTGAGCCCAGAGGTGAGACCCAGTACTTC. The chain combines TRBV10-3 with TRBJ2-5; D ambiguous. CDR1 is ENHRY and CDR2 is SYGVKD in the germline V gene. V dropped 2 bases and J dropped 5 bases, with 9 bases sitting between them. The CDR3 has 13 amino acids.

The rearrangement links TRBV7-6 to TRBJ2-2; 9 bases are a match to TRBD2. CDR3 length: 16 amino acids. Germline trimming cut 1 base from V and 5 bases from J; bases unmatched to any gene: 5. Germline V gene lookup returns CDR1 SGHVS and CDR2 FNYEAQ. CDR3 sequence (DNA): TGTGCCAGCAGCTTAGTATCTAGCGGGAAGACCGGGGAGCTGTTTTTT. Amino acids: CASSLVSSGKTGELFF.

The chain combines TRBV4-1 with TRBJ1-1; 7 positions match TRBD1. The CDR3 sequence is 15 residues long. The V gene's germline CDR1 is MGHRA and CDR2 YSYEKL. With 4 bases clipped from V and 5 bases from J, the junction kept 10 bases outside the gene matches. CDR3 coding DNA: TGCGCCAGCAGCCCCTCAGGGCAGGGGGGGACTGAAGCTTTCTTT. Translating it yields CASSPSGQGGTEAFF.

This rearrangement joins TRBV18 to TRBJ2-2; D is uncertain. The CDR3 consists of 11 residues. The V gene lost 5 bases and the J gene lost 6 bases, with 4 bases spanning the gap. Germline CDR1 and CDR2: KGHSH and LQKENI. The CDR3 bases are TGTGCCAGCTCAGACGCCGGGGAGCTGTTTTTT. The encoded protein is CASSDAGELFF.

V and J are TRBV19 and TRBJ2-2; TRBD2 is a possible D gene (6 bases). The ends were cut back, 5 bases at V and 6 bases at J, with 10 bases in the middle. CDR1 is LNHDA, CDR2 SQIVND, per germline (reference sequence). The CDR3 covers 13 residues. The CDR3 loop is CASSLAQAGELFF. CDR3 nucleotides: TGTGCCAGTAGTCTAGCGCAGGCCGGGGAGCTGTTTTTT.

The rearrangement joins TRBV7-7 to TRBJ2-3; tentative D call: TRBD2 (6 bases). V was trimmed by 1 base and J by 0 bases, leaving 8 bases between them. The CDR3 totals 15 residues. The germline V gene encodes CDR1 SSHAT and CDR2 FNYEAQ (reference sequence). CDR3 protein: CASSLGSGSTDTQYF. DNA of the CDR3: TGTGCCAGCAGCTTAGGTAGCGGTAGCACAGATACGCAGTATTTT.

The chain joins TRBV15 to TRBJ2-1, with 10 bases aligning to TRBD2. This CDR3 region has 17 residues. Germline V gene lookup returns CDR1 LNHNV and CDR2 YYDKDF (reference sequence). Unmatched junction bases numbered 5, after V lost 0 bases and J lost 3 bases. This CDR3 reads CATSREPAGGFYNEQFF. CDR3 sequence (DNA): TGTGCCACCAGCAGAGAACCAGCGGGGGGGTTCTACAATGAGCAGTTCTTC.

The chain employs TRBV18 and TRBJ2-5, with TRBD2 as a possible D gene (5 bases). Germline loops: CDR1 KGHSH, CDR2 LQKENI. This CDR3 is built from 14 residues. V dropped 4 bases and J dropped 3 bases, with 12 bases sitting between them. CDR3 region: CASSLTLEEETQYF. DNA of the CDR3: TGTGCCAGCTCACTCACGCTGGAGGAAGAGACCCAGTACTTC.

The chain combines TRBV19 with TRBJ1-2; D gene unclear. Germline V gene data show CDR1 as LNHDA and CDR2 as SQIVND (reference sequence). V gave up 3 bases and J gave up 1 base, with 12 bases separating them. CDR3 length: 15 residues. The CDR3 loop is CASSIPMDFNYGYTF. Written as DNA, the CDR3 is TGTGCCAGTAGTATCCCAATGGACTTTAACTATGGCTACACCTTC.

The chain is built from TRBV15 and TRBJ2-7; D may match TRBD1 or TRBD2 (7 bases each). The CDR3 contains 16 residues. The V end was cut by 0 bases, the J end by 0 bases, with 12 bases between. Germline values: CDR1 LNHNV, CDR2 YYDKDF (reference sequence). CDR3 residues: CATSREGGGSSYEQYF. CDR3 DNA sequence: TGTGCCACCAGCAGAGAGGGAGGGGGCTCCTCCTACGAGCAGTACTTC.

The rearrangement links TRBV4-2 to TRBJ2-3, with TRBD2 as a possible D gene (6 bases). V dropped 0 bases and J dropped 0 bases, with 16 bases sitting between them. Germline V gives CDR1 LGHNA, CDR2 YNFKEQ. The CDR3 has 18 residues. CDR3: CASSQDPLGGTSTDTQYF. Here the CDR3 DNA reads TGTGCCAGCAGCCAAGATCCGTTGGGCGGGACTAGCACAGATACGCAGTATTTT.

J is TRBJ2-1 and V is TRBV4-2; 8 bases agree with TRBD2. Germline trimming cut 0 bases from V and 4 bases from J; bases unmatched to any gene: 5. Germline CDR1 LGHNA, CDR2 YNFKEQ. This CDR3 spans 16 amino acids. The CDR3 reads CASSQDLRGAYNEQFF. CDR3 coding DNA: TGTGCCAGCAGCCAAGATTTGCGGGGGGCATACAATGAGCAGTTCTTC.

This chain links TRBV6-5 with TRBJ2-7, with TRBD2 identical over 7 bases. The CDR3 is 13 residues long. Looked up from germline, CDR1 is MNHEY and CDR2 is SVGAGI. The V segment lost 2 bases and the J segment 9 bases; nucleotides outside the gene matches: 7. CDR3 loop: CASSYDTSGGQYF. The CDR3 bases are TGTGCCAGCAGTTACGACACGTCGGGGGGGCAGTACTTC.

This chain joins TRBV10-3 and TRBJ2-7, with a tentative D call TRBD1 (5 bases). V shed 11 bases and J shed 4 bases, with 18 bases lying between them. The CDR3 spans 13 residues. The V gene's germline CDR1 is ENHRY and CDR2 SYGVKD. The CDR3 DNA is TGTGCCGTTAATGGCAGGGAAGGGTACGAGCAGTACTTC. It yields the protein CAVNGREGYEQYF.

The gene calls are TRBV5-1 and TRBJ2-5; D unclear. Germline loops: CDR1 SGHRS, CDR2 YFSETQ. Trimming left V 0 bases short and J 1 base short, with 13 bases between. The CDR3 loop spans 16 amino acids. The CDR3 DNA is TGCGCCAGCAGCTTGGCCGATTCCATAGGCCAAGAGACCCAGTACTTC. Encoded protein: CASSLADSIGQETQYF.

The CDR3 bases are TGTGCCAGTAGTATAACAAATGAGCAGTTCTTC. Amino acid sequence: CASSITNEQFF. The chain has TRBV19 and TRBJ2-1; D is unresolved. The CDR3 contains 11 residues. Germline V lookup: CDR1 LNHDA, CDR2 SQIVND (reference sequence). V was shortened by 2 bases and J by 7 bases, with 3 bases between the two germline ends.

The V call is TRBV9, the J call TRBJ1-6; possibly TRBD1 for D (5 bases). The V end lost 4 bases, the J end lost 6 bases, and 11 bases lay between the germline ends. The CDR3 length is 14 residues. CDR1 SGDLS and CDR2 YYNGEE come from the germline V gene. DNA of the CDR3: TGTGCCAGCAGCTCCCTCGGGGGTAATTCACCCCTCCACTTT. This encodes CASSSLGGNSPLHF.

This clone occurred a few times. The rearrangement links TRBV9 to TRBJ1-4; D unclear. This CDR3 contains 13 residues. Trimming left V 1 base short and J 7 bases short, with 8 bases between. Germline assignment: CDR1 SGDLS and CDR2 YYNGEE. CDR3 nucleotide sequence: TGTGCCAGCAGCGTATCCCCCGCTGAAAAACTGTTTTTT. Protein sequence: CASSVSPAEKLFF.

The chain links TRBV5-1 to TRBJ2-7, with TRBD2 matching 8 bases. J gave up 6 bases and V 6 bases, and 17 bases lay outside the gene matches. CDR1 is SGHRS, CDR2 YFSETQ, per germline. This CDR3 contains 16 residues. In nucleotides, the CDR3 is TGCGCCAGCACCTGGCGGGTGGGACTAGGCCAATCCGAGCAGTACTTC. Protein: CASTWRVGLGQSEQYF.

The chain combines TRBV2 with TRBJ1-6; tentatively, D is TRBD1 (5 bases). The V end was cut by 11 bases, the J end by 5 bases, with 19 bases between. The CDR3 consists of 15 residues. The germline CDR1 and CDR2 sequences are SNHLY and FYNNEI. The CDR3 coding sequence is TGTGCCGGGGCTGGGGGGGTAACGGATAATTCACCCCTCCACTTT. This sequence encodes CAGAGGVTDNSPLHF.

The chain recombines TRBV15 with TRBJ2-7; 10 bases are a match to TRBD2. The CDR3 is made up of 15 amino acids. The germline V gene has CDR1 LNHNV and CDR2 YYDKDF (reference sequence). Trimming removed 0 bases from V and 3 bases from J; junction bases left unmatched: 2. CDR3 protein: CATSRDLAGDYEQYF. The CDR3 DNA is TGTGCCACCAGCAGAGATCTAGCGGGGGACTACGAGCAGTACTTC.

This rearrangement joins TRBV27 to TRBJ1-6; possibly TRBD1 for D (6 bases). Germline V gene lookup returns CDR1 MNHEY and CDR2 SMNVEV (reference sequence). The germline V and J ends were trimmed by 3 bases and 7 bases, with 13 bases remaining between them. CDR3 length: 15 residues. The CDR3 DNA reads TGTGCCAGCAGTTTGGGGGGCCCTGGGAATTCACCCCTCCACTTT. Translated, it gives CASSLGGPGNSPLHF.

The rearrangement uses TRBV9 and TRBJ2-2; a possible D gene is TRBD2 (7 bases). The CDR3 totals 15 residues. V lost 4 bases to trimming and J lost 4 bases, with 14 bases between them. The germline CDR1 and CDR2 sequences are SGDLS and YYNGEE. CDR3 sequence (DNA): TGTGCCAGCAGCCCGAGGGGGGGGGCCACCGGGGAGCTGTTTTTT. Residues: CASSPRGGATGELFF.

The V gene is TRBV6-5, the J gene TRBJ1-2, with a possible D match to TRBD1 (6 bases). The CDR3 length is 13 residues. Trimming removed 9 bases from V and 6 bases from J, with 17 bases in between. Germline values: CDR1 MNHEY, CDR2 SVGAGI. The CDR3 here is CASAKGGGNGYTF. The CDR3 region has the DNA TGTGCCAGTGCGAAAGGGGGGGGCAATGGCTACACCTTC.